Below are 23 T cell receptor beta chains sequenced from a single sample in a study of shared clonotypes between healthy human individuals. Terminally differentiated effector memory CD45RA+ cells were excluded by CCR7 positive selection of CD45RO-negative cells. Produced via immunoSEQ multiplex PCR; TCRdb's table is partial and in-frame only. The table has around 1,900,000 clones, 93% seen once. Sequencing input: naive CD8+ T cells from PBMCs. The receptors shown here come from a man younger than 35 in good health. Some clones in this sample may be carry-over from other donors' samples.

The CDR3 region has the DNA TGCAGCGTTGAGGGGGGGCAGGGGATGGAGACCCAGTACTTC. It is translated as CSVEGGQGMETQYF. The rearrangement uses TRBV29-1 and TRBJ2-5; perhaps TRBD2 as D (7 bases). This CDR3 comprises 14 residues. CDR1 SQVTM and CDR2 ANQGSEA come from the germline V gene. With 3 bases removed from V and 5 bases from J, the gap between germline ends came to 16 bases.

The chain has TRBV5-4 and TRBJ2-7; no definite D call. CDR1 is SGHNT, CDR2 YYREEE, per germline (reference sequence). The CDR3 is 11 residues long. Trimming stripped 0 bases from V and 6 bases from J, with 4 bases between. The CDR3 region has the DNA TGTGCCAGCAGCTTGGAAACCGAGCAGTACTTC. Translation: CASSLETEQYF. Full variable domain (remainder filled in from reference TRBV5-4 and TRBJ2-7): ETGVTQSPTHLIKTRGQQVTLRCSSQSGHNTVSWYQQALGQGPQFIFQYYREEENGRGNFPPRFSGLQFPNYSSELNVNALELDDSALYLCASSLETEQYFGPGTRLTVT.

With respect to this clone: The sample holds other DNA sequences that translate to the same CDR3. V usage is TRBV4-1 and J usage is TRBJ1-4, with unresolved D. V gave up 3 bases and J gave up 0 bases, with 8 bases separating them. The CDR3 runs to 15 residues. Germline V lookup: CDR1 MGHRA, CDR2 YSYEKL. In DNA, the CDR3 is TGCGCCAGCAGCCAGACTGGTGCAACTAATGAAAAACTGTTTTTT. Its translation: CASSQTGATNEKLFF.

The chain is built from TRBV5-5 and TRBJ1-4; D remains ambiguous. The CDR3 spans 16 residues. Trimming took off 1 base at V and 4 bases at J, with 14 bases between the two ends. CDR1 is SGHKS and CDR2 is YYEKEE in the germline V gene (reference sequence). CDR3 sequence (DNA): TGTGCCAGCAGCTTGTTAGGCGGACGGGTTAATGAAAAACTGTTTTTT. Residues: CASSLLGGRVNEKLFF.

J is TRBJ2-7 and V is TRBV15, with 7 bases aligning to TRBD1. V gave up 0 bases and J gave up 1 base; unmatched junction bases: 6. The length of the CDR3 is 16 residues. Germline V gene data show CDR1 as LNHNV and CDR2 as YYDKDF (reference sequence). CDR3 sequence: CATSRDWGRGSYEQYF. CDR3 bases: TGTGCCACCAGCAGAGACTGGGGCAGGGGGTCCTACGAGCAGTACTTC.

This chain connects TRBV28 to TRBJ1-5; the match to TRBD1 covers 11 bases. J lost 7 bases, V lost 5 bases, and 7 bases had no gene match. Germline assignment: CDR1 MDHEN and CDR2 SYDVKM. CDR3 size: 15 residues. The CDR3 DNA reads TGTGCCAGCAGTCCCGGACAGGGGGCTGGGCAGCCCCAGCATTTT. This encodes CASSPGQGAGQPQHF.

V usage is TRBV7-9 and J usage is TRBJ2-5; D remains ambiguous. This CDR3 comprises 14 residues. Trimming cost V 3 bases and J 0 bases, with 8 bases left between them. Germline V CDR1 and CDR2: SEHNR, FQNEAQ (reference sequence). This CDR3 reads CASSLIRHQETQYF. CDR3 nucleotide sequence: TGTGCCAGCAGCTTGATCCGGCACCAAGAGACCCAGTACTTC.

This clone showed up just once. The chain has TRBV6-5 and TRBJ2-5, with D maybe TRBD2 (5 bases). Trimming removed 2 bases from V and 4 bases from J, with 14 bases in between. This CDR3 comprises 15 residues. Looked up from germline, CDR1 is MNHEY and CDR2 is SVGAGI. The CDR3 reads CASSYEGEGSETQYF. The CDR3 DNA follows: TGTGCCAGCAGTTACGAGGGAGAGGGATCAGAGACCCAGTACTTC.

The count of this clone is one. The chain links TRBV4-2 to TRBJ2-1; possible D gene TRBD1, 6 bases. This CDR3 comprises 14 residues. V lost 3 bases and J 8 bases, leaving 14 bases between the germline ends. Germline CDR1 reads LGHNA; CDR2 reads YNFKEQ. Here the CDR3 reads CASSQVTQGHEQFF. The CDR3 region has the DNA TGTGCCAGCAGCCAGGTTACTCAGGGGCATGAGCAGTTCTTC.

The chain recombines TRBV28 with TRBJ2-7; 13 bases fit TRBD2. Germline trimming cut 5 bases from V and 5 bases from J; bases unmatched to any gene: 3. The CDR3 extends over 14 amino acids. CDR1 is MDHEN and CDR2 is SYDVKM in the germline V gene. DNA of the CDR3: TGTGCCAGCAGTCGGACTAGCGGGAGCCACGAGCAGTACTTC. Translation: CASSRTSGSHEQYF.

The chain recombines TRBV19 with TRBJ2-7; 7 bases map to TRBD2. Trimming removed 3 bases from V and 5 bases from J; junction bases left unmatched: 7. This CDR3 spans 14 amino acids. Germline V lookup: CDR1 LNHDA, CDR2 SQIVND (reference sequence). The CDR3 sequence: CASSITPGGNEQYF. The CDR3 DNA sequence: TGTGCCAGTAGTATTACTCCGGGAGGTAACGAGCAGTACTTC.

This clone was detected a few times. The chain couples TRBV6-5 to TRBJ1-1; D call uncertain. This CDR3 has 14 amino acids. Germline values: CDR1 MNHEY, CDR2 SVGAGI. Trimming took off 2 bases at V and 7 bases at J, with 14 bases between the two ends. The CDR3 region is CASSYPDGYGEAFF. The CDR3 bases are TGTGCCAGCAGTTACCCGGATGGTTACGGTGAAGCTTTCTTT.

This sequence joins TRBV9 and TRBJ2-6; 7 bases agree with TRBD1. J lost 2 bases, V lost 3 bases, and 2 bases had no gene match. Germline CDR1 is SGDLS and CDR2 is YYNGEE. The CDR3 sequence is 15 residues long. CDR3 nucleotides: TGTGCCAGCAGCGATCAGGGGGCTGGGGCCAACGTCCTGACTTTC. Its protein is CASSDQGAGANVLTF.

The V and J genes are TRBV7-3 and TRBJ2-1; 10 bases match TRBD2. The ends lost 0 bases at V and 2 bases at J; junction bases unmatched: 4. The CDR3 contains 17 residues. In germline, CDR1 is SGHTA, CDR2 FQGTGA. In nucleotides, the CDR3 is TGTGCCAGCAGCTTAACGCCAGCGGGAGGGGCCTACAATGAGCAGTTCTTC. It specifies CASSLTPAGGAYNEQFF.

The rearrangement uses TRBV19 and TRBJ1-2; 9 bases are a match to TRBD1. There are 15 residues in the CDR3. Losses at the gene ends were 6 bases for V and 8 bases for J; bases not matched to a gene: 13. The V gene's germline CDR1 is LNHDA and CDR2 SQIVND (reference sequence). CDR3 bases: TGTGCCAGTAGCAGGACAGGGGATTTTTCAGGCGGCTACACCTTC. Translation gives CASSRTGDFSGGYTF. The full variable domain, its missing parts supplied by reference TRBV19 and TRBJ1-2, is DGGITQSPKYLFRKEGQNVTLSCEQNLNHDAMYWYRQDPGQGLRLIYYSQIVNDFQKGDIAEGYSVSREKKESFPLTVTSAQKNPTAFYLCASSRTGDFSGGYTFGSGTRLTVV.

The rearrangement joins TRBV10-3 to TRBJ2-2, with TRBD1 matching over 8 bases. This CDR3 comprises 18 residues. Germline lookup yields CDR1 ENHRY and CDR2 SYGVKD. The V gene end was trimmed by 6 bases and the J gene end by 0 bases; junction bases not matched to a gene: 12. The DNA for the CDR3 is TGTGCCATCAGCCAAGGAGTTACGGGACAGGCGAACACCGGGGAGCTGTTTTTT. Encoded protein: CAISQGVTGQANTGELFF.

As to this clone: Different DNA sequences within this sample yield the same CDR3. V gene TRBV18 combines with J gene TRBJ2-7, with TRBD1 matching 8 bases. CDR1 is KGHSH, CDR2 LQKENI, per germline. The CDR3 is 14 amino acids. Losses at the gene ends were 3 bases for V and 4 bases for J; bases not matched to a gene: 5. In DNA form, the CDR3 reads TGTGCCAGCTCACCGCGGGACAGGACTTACGAGCAGTACTTC. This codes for CASSPRDRTYEQYF.

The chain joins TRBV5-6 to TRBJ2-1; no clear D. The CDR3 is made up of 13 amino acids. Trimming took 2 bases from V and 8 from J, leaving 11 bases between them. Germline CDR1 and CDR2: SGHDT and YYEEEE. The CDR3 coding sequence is TGTGCCAGCAGCTTAAACAGAAGGGATGAGCAGTTCTTC. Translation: CASSLNRRDEQFF.

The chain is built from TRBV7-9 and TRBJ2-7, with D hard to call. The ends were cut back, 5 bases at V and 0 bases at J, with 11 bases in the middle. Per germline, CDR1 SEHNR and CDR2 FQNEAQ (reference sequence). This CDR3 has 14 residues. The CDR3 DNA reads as TGTGCCAGCAGCCAAACATTGGTCTCCTACGAGCAGTACTTC. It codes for CASSQTLVSYEQYF.

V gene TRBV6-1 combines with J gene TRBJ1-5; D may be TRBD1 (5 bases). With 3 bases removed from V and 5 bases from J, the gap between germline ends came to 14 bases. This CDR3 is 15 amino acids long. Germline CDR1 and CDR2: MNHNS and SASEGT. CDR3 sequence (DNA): TGTGCCAGCAGTGAGGGACGGAGAACCTATCAGCCCCAGCATTTT. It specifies CASSEGRRTYQPQHF.

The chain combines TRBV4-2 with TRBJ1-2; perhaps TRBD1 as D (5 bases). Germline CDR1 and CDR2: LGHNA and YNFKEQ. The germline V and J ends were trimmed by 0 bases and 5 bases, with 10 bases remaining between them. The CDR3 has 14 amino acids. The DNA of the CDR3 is TGTGCCAGCAGCCAAGATCCTGGGGGGTATGGCTACACCTTC. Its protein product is CASSQDPGGYGYTF.

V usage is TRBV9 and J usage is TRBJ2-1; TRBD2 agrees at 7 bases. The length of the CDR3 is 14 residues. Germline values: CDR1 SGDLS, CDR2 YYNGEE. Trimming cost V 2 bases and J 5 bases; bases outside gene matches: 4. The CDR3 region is CASSVGGTHNEQFF. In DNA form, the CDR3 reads TGTGCCAGCAGCGTGGGGGGGACCCACAATGAGCAGTTCTTC. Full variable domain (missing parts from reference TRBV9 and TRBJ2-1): DSGVTQTPKHLITATGQRVTLRCSPRSGDLSVYWYQQSLDQGLQFLIQYYNGEERAKGNILERFSAQQFPDLHSELNLSSLELGDSALYFCASSVGGTHNEQFFGPGTRLTVL.

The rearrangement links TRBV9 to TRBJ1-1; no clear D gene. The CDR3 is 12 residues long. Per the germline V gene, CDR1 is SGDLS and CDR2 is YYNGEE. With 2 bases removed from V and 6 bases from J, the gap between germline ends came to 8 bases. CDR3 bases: TGTGCCAGCAGCGTTGGTGCCTCTGAAGCTTTCTTT. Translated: CASSVGASEAFF. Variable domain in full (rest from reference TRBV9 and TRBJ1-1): DSGVTQTPKHLITATGQRVTLRCSPRSGDLSVYWYQQSLDQGLQFLIQYYNGEERAKGNILERFSAQQFPDLHSELNLSSLELGDSALYFCASSVGASEAFFGQGTRLTVV.